The 32 T cell receptor beta chains in this list originate from one sample, sequenced in a study of PD-L1 blockade in urothelial cancer. Measured with immunoSEQ multiplex PCR; TCRdb has only the in-frame clones, and not every one. The sample has tens of thousands of clones; 70% to 90% are singletons. Documented time point: pretreatment peripheral blood. Specimen: PBMCs, collected around atezolizumab (anti-PD-L1) treatment. The origin of the receptors is a woman aged 55-69 years with urothelial cancer.

This chain joins TRBV6-5 and TRBJ2-7; 8 bases are a match to TRBD2. Looked up from germline, CDR1 is MNHEY and CDR2 is SVGAGI. The V and J ends lost 0 bases and 1 base, in that order; junction bases with no gene match: 2. CDR3 size: 15 residues. This chain's CDR3 is CASSYSSGGSYEQYF. CDR3 nucleotides: TGTGCCAGCAGTTACTCGTCGGGGGGGTCCTACGAGCAGTACTTC.

This sequence joins TRBV5-1 and TRBJ2-3, with 15 bases identical to TRBD2. This CDR3 has 17 amino acids. Germline loops: CDR1 SGHRS, CDR2 YFSETQ. V was pared by 4 bases and J by 3 bases, with 6 bases of the junction left unmatched. The CDR3 DNA reads as TGCGCCAGCAGCACGGGACTAGCGGGGGGAGGGACAGATACGCAGTATTTT. Translated, it gives CASSTGLAGGGTDTQYF.

The V and J genes are TRBV28 and TRBJ2-7; D is undetermined. The germline V gene encodes CDR1 MDHEN and CDR2 SYDVKM. V lost 3 bases and J lost 1, with 10 bases in between. CDR3 length equals 14 residues. The CDR3 loop is CASSFVGSSYEQYF. DNA for the CDR3: TGTGCCAGCAGTTTCGTTGGCTCTTCCTACGAGCAGTACTTC.

This chain joins TRBV19 and TRBJ1-1, with a tentative D call TRBD1 (5 bases). This CDR3 has 14 residues. Looked up from germline, CDR1 is LNHDA and CDR2 is SQIVND (reference sequence). V lost 6 bases and J lost 1, with 12 bases in between. DNA for the CDR3: TGTGCCAGTAGATGGGACTCCCGGAACACTGAAGCTTTCTTT. Protein sequence: CASRWDSRNTEAFF.

The chain links TRBV11-2 to TRBJ2-5; TRBD1 agrees at 10 bases. With V trimmed by 3 bases and J by 1 base, 8 bases remained unmatched. The germline V gene encodes CDR1 SGHAT and CDR2 FQNNGV. The CDR3 runs to 17 residues. The DNA of the CDR3 is TGTGCCAGCAGCTTCCCCGGACAGGGGGTATTCCAAGAGACCCAGTACTTC. It codes for CASSFPGQGVFQETQYF.

J is TRBJ2-7 and V is TRBV10-3; D is perhaps TRBD2 (6 bases). This CDR3 has 14 amino acids. Deletions cut 3 bases from V and 6 bases from J, with 15 bases between. Looked up from germline, CDR1 is ENHRY and CDR2 is SYGVKD. CDR3 protein: CAISDGGDRGEQYF. The DNA for the CDR3 is TGTGCCATCAGTGATGGAGGGGACCGGGGCGAGCAGTACTTC.

The rearrangement links TRBV7-6 to TRBJ2-3, with a possible D match to TRBD1 (7 bases). The CDR3 sequence is 16 residues long. Trimming removed 2 bases at V and 0 bases at J, with 12 bases between. Germline lookup yields CDR1 SGHVS and CDR2 FNYEAQ. The CDR3, as DNA: TGTGCCAGCAGCTTATCAGGGGGGTCAAGCACAGATACGCAGTATTTT. Protein product: CASSLSGGSSTDTQYF.

The genes are TRBV19 and TRBJ2-7; TRBD1 agrees at 10 bases. The CDR3 spans 14 residues. V lost 10 bases to trimming and J lost 0 bases; unmatched junction nucleotides: 6. Per the germline V gene, CDR1 is LNHDA and CDR2 is SQIVND (reference sequence). The CDR3 loop reads CATSWTGGSYEQYF. The CDR3, as DNA: TGTGCCACCTCTTGGACAGGGGGCTCCTACGAGCAGTACTTC.

The chain has TRBV4-3 and TRBJ2-7; D uncertain. CDR1 is LGHNA and CDR2 is YSLEER in the germline V gene. Trimming removed 0 bases at V and 3 bases at J, with 6 bases between. The CDR3 runs 13 residues. CDR3 in DNA: TGCGCCAGCAGCCAAGAAATACTCTACGAGCAGTACTTC. Protein: CASSQEILYEQYF.

The gene calls are TRBV29-1 and TRBJ2-4, with D unresolved. Germline V gene sequence: CDR1 SQVTM, CDR2 ANQGSEA. The V end was cut by 2 bases, the J end by 6 bases, with 5 bases between. There are 11 residues in the CDR3. CDR3 loop: CSVERLNIQYF. The CDR3 coding sequence is TGCAGCGTTGAAAGACTAAACATTCAGTACTTC.

The sample holds a few counts of this clone. V is TRBV6-1 and J is TRBJ1-2; a weak D match, TRBD1 (6 bases). The CDR3 spans 13 residues. V lost 6 bases and J 0 bases, leaving 8 bases between the germline ends. Germline CDR1 reads MNHNS; CDR2 reads SASEGT. The CDR3 DNA reads as TGTGCCAGCAGGGACAGTACTAACTATGGCTACACCTTC. Translated: CASRDSTNYGYTF.

The chain employs TRBV28 and TRBJ1-5, with D perhaps matching TRBD1 (5 bases). In germline, CDR1 is MDHEN, CDR2 SYDVKM. V was trimmed by 10 bases and J by 7 bases, leaving 17 bases between them. The CDR3 contains 13 residues. CDR3: CAIPGGENQPQHF. CDR3 in DNA: TGTGCCATCCCCGGGGGGGAAAACCAGCCCCAGCATTTT.

This chain connects TRBV28 to TRBJ2-3, with 7 bases matching TRBD1. The V segment lost 4 bases and the J segment 5 bases; nucleotides outside the gene matches: 9. Per the germline V gene, CDR1 is MDHEN and CDR2 is SYDVKM. The CDR3 consists of 15 residues. Written as DNA, the CDR3 is TGTGCCAGCAGTTCCCCGGGTAGGGACAGAGATACGCAGTATTTT. Translating it yields CASSSPGRDRDTQYF.

This sequence joins TRBV7-2 and TRBJ2-7, with D possibly being TRBD1 (5 bases). With 1 base removed from V and 3 bases from J, the gap between germline ends came to 13 bases. CDR1 is SGHTA, CDR2 FQGNSA, per germline. CDR3 length equals 15 residues. The CDR3 nucleotides read TGTGCCAGCAGCTTAGGCAGGGCGGACCTCTACGAGCAGTACTTC. Its translation: CASSLGRADLYEQYF.

V is TRBV27 and J is TRBJ1-4, with D perhaps TRBD1 (5 bases). The V end lost 3 bases, the J end lost 8 bases, and 13 bases lay between the germline ends. This CDR3 comprises 14 residues. Germline V CDR1 and CDR2: MNHEY, SMNVEV (reference sequence). In DNA, the CDR3 is TGTGCCAGCAGTTTCCAGGGCTTCAACGAAAAACTGTTTTTT. Protein product: CASSFQGFNEKLFF.

In DNA form, the CDR3 reads TGTGCCAGCAGCCAAGCTCGCGGGATTCTTGAAGCTTTCTTT. It translates to CASSQARGILEAFF. The chain links TRBV14 to TRBJ1-1; D is uncertain. The length of the CDR3 is 14 residues. In germline, CDR1 is SGHDN, CDR2 FVKESK. V was trimmed by 1 base and J by 7 bases, leaving 13 bases between them.

The DNA for the CDR3 is TGTGCCAGTAGTATTCAGGGGGCCTGGACCGGGGAGCTGTTTTTT. The encoded protein is CASSIQGAWTGELFF. This chain connects TRBV19 to TRBJ2-2; TRBD1 matches 8 bases. V lost 3 bases to trimming and J lost 5 bases; unmatched junction nucleotides: 5. Germline V lookup: CDR1 LNHDA, CDR2 SQIVND (reference sequence). This CDR3 region has 15 residues.

The chain recombines TRBV5-6 with TRBJ2-5; D not certain. Germline V gene sequence: CDR1 SGHDT, CDR2 YYEEEE. Trimming pared 5 bases from V and 5 bases from J, leaving 13 bases between. This CDR3 region has 13 residues. The CDR3 DNA sequence: TGTGCCAGCAGACCCCCTCTACGGGAGACCCAGTACTTC. This sequence encodes CASRPPLRETQYF.

The chain joins TRBV5-8 to TRBJ2-3; 10 positions match TRBD2. Germline V gives CDR1 SGHTS, CDR2 YDEGEE. The length of the CDR3 is 17 residues. J gave up 0 bases and V 4 bases, and 8 bases lay outside the gene matches. The CDR3 DNA reads as TGTGCCAGCAGCGCAGGACTAGCGGAAACTAGCACAGATACGCAGTATTTT. It codes for CASSAGLAETSTDTQYF.

The rearrangement joins TRBV7-9 to TRBJ2-7; TRBD1 matches at 7 bases. The trim removed 2 bases at V and 5 bases at J, leaving 6 bases unmatched. The CDR3 sequence is 14 residues long. Germline CDR1 is SEHNR and CDR2 is FQNEAQ (reference sequence). The CDR3: CASSLFDRAHEQYF. For the CDR3, the DNA is TGTGCCAGCAGCTTATTCGACAGGGCCCACGAGCAGTACTTC.

This clone was observed a handful of times. The chain is built from TRBV7-2 and TRBJ1-2; D unclear. The CDR3 is made up of 12 amino acids. CDR1 and CDR2 from the germline V gene are SGHTA and FQGNSA. Trimming stripped 5 bases from V and 6 bases from J, with 10 bases between. The CDR3 DNA sequence: TGTGCCAGCAGCCCCACCATAGATGGCTACACCTTC. Amino acid sequence: CASSPTIDGYTF.

As concerns this clone: The junction does not match germline at one end; this may be a read error. The rearrangement links TRBV20-1 to TRBJ2-7; TRBD1 agrees at 8 bases. Germline V gene lookup returns CDR1 DFQATT and CDR2 SNEGSKA (reference sequence). The CDR3 is 11 residues long. CDR3 in amino acids: CAPRGLREQYF. The CDR3 bases are TGTGCCCCCAGGGGGCTGAGAGAGCAGTACTTC.

The V call is TRBV6-5, the J call TRBJ1-1, with 7 bases aligning to TRBD1. Per the germline V gene, CDR1 is MNHEY and CDR2 is SVGAGI. J lost 2 bases, V lost 5 bases, and 5 bases had no gene match. The CDR3 has 14 amino acids. The CDR3 bases are TGTGCCAGCAGTAGACAGGGAATAAACACTGAAGCTTTCTTT. Protein product: CASSRQGINTEAFF.

The rearrangement joins TRBV5-5 to TRBJ1-5; TRBD1 is a possible D gene (6 bases). The V end was cut by 4 bases, the J end by 9 bases, with 20 bases between. The CDR3 is 15 residues long. In germline, CDR1 is SGHKS, CDR2 YYEKEE (reference sequence). For the CDR3, the DNA is TGTGCCAGCAGCCCCAGGACAGTAAGCACAAGGCCCCAGCATTTT. It codes for CASSPRTVSTRPQHF. Supplemented by reference TRBV5-5 and TRBJ1-5, the full variable domain reads DAGVTQSPTHLIKTRGQQVTLRCSPISGHKSVSWYQQVLGQGPQFIFQYYEKEERGRGNFPDRFSARQFPNYSSELNVNALLLGDSALYLCASSPRTVSTRPQHFGDGTRLSIL.

The CDR3 reads CASSLRYPGDSNQPQHF. The DNA for the CDR3 is TGTGCCAGCAGCTTGCGATATCCCGGGGATAGCAATCAGCCCCAGCATTTT. The gene calls are TRBV5-6 and TRBJ1-5; no definite D call. Germline lookup yields CDR1 SGHDT and CDR2 YYEEEE. The ends were cut back, 1 base at V and 0 bases at J, with 14 bases in the middle. The CDR3 totals 17 residues.

This chain links TRBV11-2 with TRBJ2-5; 9 bases fit TRBD2. The CDR3 length is 14 residues. Germline loops: CDR1 SGHAT, CDR2 FQNNGV. V trimming: 4 bases; J trimming: 4 bases; junction bases outside the gene matches: 4. CDR3 DNA: TGTGCCAGCAGCTCCACAGCGGGGGGAGAGACCCAGTACTTC. Protein product: CASSSTAGGETQYF.

The V and J genes are TRBV7-8 and TRBJ2-7; TRBD1 matches 7 bases. CDR1 SGHVS and CDR2 FQNEAQ come from the germline V gene. This CDR3 has 13 amino acids. Germline trimming cut 5 bases from V and 2 bases from J; bases unmatched to any gene: 3. CDR3 sequence (DNA): TGTGCCAGCAGCCGGGACAGTCCCTACGAGCAGTACTTC. It translates to CASSRDSPYEQYF.

This chain joins TRBV11-2 and TRBJ2-7; 9 positions agree with TRBD1. Losses at the gene ends were 8 bases for V and 3 bases for J; bases not matched to a gene: 8. Germline V lookup: CDR1 SGHAT, CDR2 FQNNGV. The CDR3 totals 14 residues. As DNA, the CDR3 is TGTGCCAGCGGGGCCGGGACAGGGAACTACGAGCAGTACTTC. Encoded protein: CASGAGTGNYEQYF.

V gene TRBV4-1 combines with J gene TRBJ1-2; D may be TRBD1 (6 bases). The length of the CDR3 is 16 residues. The germline V gene encodes CDR1 MGHRA and CDR2 YSYEKL. Trimming pared 1 base from V and 4 bases from J, leaving 16 bases between. The CDR3 loop is CASSQGRVRQAYGYTF. The CDR3 nucleotides read TGCGCCAGCAGCCAAGGTCGGGTCCGACAGGCCTATGGCTACACCTTC.

V gene TRBV2 combines with J gene TRBJ2-3; 7 nucleotides line up with TRBD2. Germline values: CDR1 SNHLY, CDR2 FYNNEI. Germline trimming cut 3 bases from V and 0 bases from J; bases unmatched to any gene: 3. This CDR3 has 15 residues. The CDR3 region is CASSDLAASTDTQYF. DNA for the CDR3: TGTGCCAGCAGTGACCTAGCGGCTAGCACAGATACGCAGTATTTT.

This chain links TRBV29-1 with TRBJ1-5; D may be TRBD1 (6 bases). This CDR3 region has 13 residues. V was pared by 4 bases and J by 1 base, with 8 bases between. Germline-derived CDR1 and CDR2 are SQVTM and ANQGSEA. CDR3 sequence: CSVGTASNQPQHF. CDR3 nucleotides: TGCAGCGTTGGGACAGCCAGCAATCAGCCCCAGCATTTT.

The CDR3 DNA is TGTGCCAGCAACGGCAGGGTGACCTACGAGCAGTACTTC. Translation gives CASNGRVTYEQYF. The chain couples TRBV28 to TRBJ2-7; D may be TRBD1 (5 bases). The CDR3 totals 13 residues. Germline V lookup: CDR1 MDHEN, CDR2 SYDVKM. V lost 7 bases, J lost 2 bases, and 12 bases lay in between.